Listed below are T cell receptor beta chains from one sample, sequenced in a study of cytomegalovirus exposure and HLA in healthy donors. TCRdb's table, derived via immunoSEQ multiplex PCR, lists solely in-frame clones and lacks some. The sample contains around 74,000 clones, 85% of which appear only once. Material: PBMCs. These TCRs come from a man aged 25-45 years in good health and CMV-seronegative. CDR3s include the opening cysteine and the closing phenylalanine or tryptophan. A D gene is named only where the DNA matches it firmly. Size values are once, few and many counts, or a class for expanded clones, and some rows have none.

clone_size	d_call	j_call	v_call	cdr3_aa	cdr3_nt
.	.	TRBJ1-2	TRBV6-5	CASSPDPDRSGYTF	TGTGCCAGCAGTCCAGATCCTGACAGGTCTGGCTACACCTTC
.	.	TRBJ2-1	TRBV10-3	CAIRTGESHEQFF	TGTGCCATCAGAACCGGGGAGTCCCATGAGCAGTTCTTC
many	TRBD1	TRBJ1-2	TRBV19	CASSIAPTGGYGYTF	TGTGCCAGTAGCATCGCTCCCACAGGGGGCTATGGCTACACCTTC
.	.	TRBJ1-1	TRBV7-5	CVRSLVGSGGNTEAFF	TGTGTCAGAAGCTTAGTAGGTAGCGGGGGGAACACTGAAGCTTTCTTT
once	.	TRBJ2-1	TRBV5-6	CASSLGVSRREQFF	TGTGCCAGCAGCTTGGGAGTATCTAGACGTGAGCAGTTCTTC
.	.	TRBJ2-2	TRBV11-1	CASSFGFDRSVGAGELFF	TGTGCCAGCAGCTTCGGATTCGACAGGTCTGTCGGGGCCGGGGAGCTGTTTTTT
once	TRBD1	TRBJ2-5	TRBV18	CASSPRISQGARETQYF	TGTGCCAGCTCACCGCGTATTAGTCAGGGGGCGAGAGAGACCCAGTACTTC
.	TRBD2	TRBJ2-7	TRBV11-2	CASSLVASGGIYEQYF	TGTGCCAGCAGCTTAGTGGCGAGCGGGGGGATCTACGAGCAGTACTTC
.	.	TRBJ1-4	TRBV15	CATSRDRGGAEKLFF	TGTGCCACCAGCAGAGATCGAGGGGGGGCGGAAAAACTGTTTTTT
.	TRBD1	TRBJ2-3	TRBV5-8	CASSFKGQAKVSDTQYF	TGTGCCAGCAGCTTTAAAGGACAGGCTAAGGTTTCAGATACGCAGTATTTT
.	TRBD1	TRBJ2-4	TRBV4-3	CASSQERTGPDIQYF	TGCGCCAGCAGCCAGGAACGGACAGGGCCAGACATTCAGTACTTC
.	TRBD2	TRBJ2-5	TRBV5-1	CASSLAGTFQETQYF	TGCGCCAGCAGTCTAGCGGGTACATTCCAAGAGACCCAGTACTTC
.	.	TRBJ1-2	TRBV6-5	CASSQDRTAGYGYTF	TGTGCCAGCAGTCAAGATCGGACAGCTGGCTATGGCTACACCTTC
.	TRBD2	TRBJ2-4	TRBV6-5	CASSASGGASDIQYF	TGTGCCAGCAGCGCTAGCGGGGGGGCTTCGGACATTCAGTACTTC
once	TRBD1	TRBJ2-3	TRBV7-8	CASSLNRTGGTQYF	TGTGCCAGCAGCTTAAACAGAACAGGGGGTACGCAGTATTTT
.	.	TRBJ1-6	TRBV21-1	CASSTSQGRTSPLHF	TGTGCCAGCAGCACTTCACAGGGGCGAACTTCACCCCTCCACTTT
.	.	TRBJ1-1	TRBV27	CASSLSIVVLNTEAFF	TGTGCCAGCAGTTTATCGATAGTGGTTCTGAACACTGAAGCTTTCTTT
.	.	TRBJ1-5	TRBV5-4	CASSLGGGVGQPQHF	TGTGCCAGCAGCTTGGGAGGGGGAGTAGGTCAGCCCCAGCATTTT
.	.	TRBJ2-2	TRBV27	CASSFQGNTGELFF	TGTGCCAGCAGTTTTCAGGGGAACACCGGGGAGCTGTTTTTT
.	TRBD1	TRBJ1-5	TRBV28	CASSPATGFNQPQHF	TGTGCCAGCAGTCCCGCGACAGGGTTCAATCAGCCCCAGCATTTT
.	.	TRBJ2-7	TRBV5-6	CASSFSSEQYF	TGTGCCAGCAGCTTCTCGAGCGAGCAGTACTTC
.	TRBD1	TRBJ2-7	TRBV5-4	CASSLGQGAYEQYF	TGTGCCAGCAGCTTGGGACAGGGCGCCTACGAGCAGTACTTC
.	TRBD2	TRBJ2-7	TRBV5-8	CASSGRVSYEQYF	TGTGCCAGCAGCGGGAGGGTTAGCTACGAGCAGTACTTC
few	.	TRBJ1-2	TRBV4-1	CASSQAMGAGYGYTF	TGCGCCAGCAGCCAAGCGATGGGAGCCGGCTATGGCTACACCTTC
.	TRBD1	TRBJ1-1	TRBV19	CASSTTGGLSTEAFF	TGTGCCAGTAGTACAACAGGGGGCTTGAGCACTGAAGCTTTCTTT
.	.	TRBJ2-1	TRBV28	CASRPGGGHEQFF	TGTGCCAGCAGACCAGGGGGAGGACATGAGCAGTTCTTC